This is a list of T cell receptor beta chains from one sample in a study of T-cell reconstitution after alpha-beta-depleted transplantation in children. TCRdb called the PCR reads again in MiXCR, with one record for every CDR3 protein. The sample lists 480,000 or so distinct CDR3 sequences, approximately 10% seen once, with around 2% in the top ten. The material was PBMCs, obtained before TCRalphabeta/CD19-depleted stem cell transplant. The source is a child aged 2 to 9 with inherited bone marrow failure, due to receive a stem cell transplant. The CDR3 runs from the conserved cysteine through the conserved F or W. Fields, in order: V gene, D gene, clone size, J gene, CDR3 protein, CDR3 DNA. A D gene is named only where the DNA matches it firmly. Size is stated for part of the rows, as once, few or many counts, or as a class when the clone is expanded.

V: TRBV10-3
D: NA
size: NA
J: TRBJ1-1
CDR3: CAATGLGSSTEAFF
DNA: TGTGCCGCTACAGGGTTAGGGTCGAGCACTGAAGCTTTCTTT

V: TRBV7-2
D: NA
size: many
J: TRBJ2-1
CDR3: CASSLGYGTQLNNEQFF
DNA: TGTGCCAGCAGCTTAGGCTACGGCACCCAACTTAACAATGAGCAGTTCTTC

V: TRBV23-1
D: TRBD2
size: NA
J: TRBJ2-3
CDR3: CASSQSKGLAGGPSTDTQYF
DNA: TGCGCCAGCAGTCAATCGAAGGGACTAGCGGGAGGGCCGAGCACAGATACGCAGTATTTT

V: TRBV3-1
D: NA
size: many
J: TRBJ1-1
CDR3: CASSPPWMNTEAFF
DNA: TGTGCCAGCAGCCCGCCCTGGATGAACACTGAAGCTTTCTTT

V: TRBV7-8
D: NA
size: many
J: TRBJ2-7
CDR3: CASSPQMRAGEQYF
DNA: TGTGCCAGCAGCCCACAAATGCGGGCGGGCGAGCAGTACTTC

V: TRBV20-1
D: NA
size: many
J: TRBJ2-5
CDR3: CSARPPRGTQYF
DNA: TGCAGTGCTAGACCTCCTAGAGGGACCCAGTACTTC

V: TRBV20-1
D: NA
size: many
J: TRBJ2-4
CDR3: CSAPRAGGKNIQYF
DNA: TGCAGTGCCCCCAGGGCAGGAGGGAAAAACATTCAGTACTTC

V: TRBV5-1
D: NA
size: NA
J: TRBJ2-3
CDR3: CASSFMVAFSTDTQYF
DNA: TGCGCCAGCAGCTTTATGGTCGCGTTTAGCACAGATACGCAGTATTTT

V: TRBV19
D: NA
size: NA
J: TRBJ1-5
CDR3: CASSSGGGPQHF
DNA: TGTGCCAGTAGTTCAGGTGGTGGGCCCCAGCATTTT

V: TRBV29-1
D: NA
size: NA
J: TRBJ1-2
CDR3: CSAWTANYGYTF
DNA: TGCAGCGCTTGGACAGCTAACTATGGCTACACCTTC

V: TRBV7-2
D: NA
size: few
J: TRBJ2-3
CDR3: CASSLVWRSTDTQYF
DNA: TGTGCCAGCAGCTTAGTCTGGCGGAGCACAGATACGCAGTATTTT

V: TRBV6-2/TRBV6-3
D: TRBD2
size: NA
J: TRBJ2-1
CDR3: CASSYALAGLEQFF
DNA: TGTGCCAGCAGTTACGCACTAGCGGGGCTCGAGCAGTTCTTC

V: TRBV4-2
D: TRBD2
size: NA
J: TRBJ2-1
CDR3: CASSQDPSGRKRNEQFF
DNA: TGTGCCAGCAGCCAAGACCCTAGCGGGAGGAAAAGAAATGAGCAGTTCTTC

V: TRBV6-2/TRBV6-3
D: NA
size: NA
J: TRBJ2-1
CDR3: CASRQTQSEQFF
DNA: TGTGCCAGCAGGCAGACCCAGTCTGAGCAGTTCTTC

V: TRBV4-1
D: NA
size: many
J: TRBJ2-7
CDR3: CASSQQQGVSYEQYF
DNA: TGCGCCAGCAGCCAACAACAGGGCGTATCCTACGAGCAGTACTTC

V: TRBV20-1
D: NA
size: few
J: TRBJ1-6
CDR3: CSAGGHNSPLHF
DNA: TGCAGTGCTGGGGGCCATAATTCACCCCTCCACTTT

V: TRBV10-2
D: NA
size: many
J: TRBJ2-6
CDR3: CASRGLSVYSGANVLTF
DNA: TGCGCCAGCAGGGGGCTGAGCGTTTACTCTGGGGCCAACGTCCTGACTTTC

V: TRBV20-1
D: NA
size: few
J: TRBJ1-1
CDR3: CSARTVSDTEAFF
DNA: TGCAGTGCTAGGACCGTCTCGGACACTGAAGCTTTCTTT

V: TRBV20-1
D: NA
size: many
J: TRBJ1-2
CDR3: CSARENRGPVGYTF
DNA: TGCAGTGCTAGAGAGAACCGGGGGCCAGTTGGCTACACCTTC

V: TRBV7-9
D: TRBD2
size: NA
J: TRBJ2-3
CDR3: CASSRTLAGEPDTQYF
DNA: TGTGCCAGCAGCCGGACGCTAGCGGGAGAACCAGATACGCAGTATTTT